This entry features one T cell receptor (beta chain) sequence. Its antigen is undetermined. On each TCR cDNA molecule, a unique molecular identifier was present. TCRdb re-called the 5' RACE reads with MiXCR, one entry per CDR3 protein. The sample yields about 47,000 distinct CDR3 sequences, under 8% seen once. The time point here: blood at routine non-recurrence follow-up after resection. Whole RNA, isolated from tumor, nontumor lung or frozen PBMC, was sequenced without prior sorting. This specimen comes from a study of spatial heterogeneity in lung cancer. At the level of the study: Sequenced were any available follow-up PBMC samples, which had been obtained a median of around two years after resection. Study-wide points: More often at tumor resection than at routine follow-up, ubiquitous expanded tumor TCRs were detected in the blood.

Specimen: PBMCs, collected at follow-up. This sequence originates from a female donor with early-stage non-small cell lung cancer.

The CDR3 sequence: CASSPTSGVYNEQFF. CDR3 sequence (DNA): TGTGCCAGCAGTCCGACTAGCGGGGTCTACAATGAGCAGTTCTTC. The chain employs TRBV11-2 and TRBJ2-1; 11 bases align to TRBD2. The CDR3 runs to 15 residues. Germline-derived CDR1 and CDR2 are SGHAT and FQNNGV. V was pared by 6 bases and J by 3 bases, with 4 bases of the junction left unmatched.